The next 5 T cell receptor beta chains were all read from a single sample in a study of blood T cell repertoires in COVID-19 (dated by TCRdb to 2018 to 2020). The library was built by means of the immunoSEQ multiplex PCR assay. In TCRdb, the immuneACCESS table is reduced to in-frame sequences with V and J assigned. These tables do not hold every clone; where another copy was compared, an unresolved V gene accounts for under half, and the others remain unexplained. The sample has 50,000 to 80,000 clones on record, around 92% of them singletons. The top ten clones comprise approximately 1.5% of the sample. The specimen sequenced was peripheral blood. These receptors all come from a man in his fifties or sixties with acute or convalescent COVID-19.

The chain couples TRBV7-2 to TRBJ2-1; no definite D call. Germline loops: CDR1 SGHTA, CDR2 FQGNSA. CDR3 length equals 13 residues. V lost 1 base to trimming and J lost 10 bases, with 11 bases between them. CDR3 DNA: TGTGCCAGCAGCTTAGTGTCCGAGGCCGAGCAGTTCTTC. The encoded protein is CASSLVSEAEQFF.

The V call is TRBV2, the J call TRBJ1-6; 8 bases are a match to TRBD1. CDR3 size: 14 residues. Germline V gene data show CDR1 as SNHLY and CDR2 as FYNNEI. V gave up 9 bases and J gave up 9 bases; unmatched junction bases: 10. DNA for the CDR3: TGTGCCAGTCATGACAGGGGTCTAACTTCACCCCTCCACTTT. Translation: CASHDRGLTSPLHF.

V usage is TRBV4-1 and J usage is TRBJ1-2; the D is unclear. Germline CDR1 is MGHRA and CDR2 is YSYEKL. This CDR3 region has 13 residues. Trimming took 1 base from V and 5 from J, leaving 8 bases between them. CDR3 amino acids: CASSQGGVYGYTF. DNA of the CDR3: TGCGCCAGCAGCCAAGGAGGAGTATATGGCTACACCTTC.

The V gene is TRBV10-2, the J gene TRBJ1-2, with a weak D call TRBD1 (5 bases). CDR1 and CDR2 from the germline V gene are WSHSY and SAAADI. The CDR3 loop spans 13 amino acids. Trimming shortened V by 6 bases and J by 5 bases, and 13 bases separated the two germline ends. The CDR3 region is CASSLQGEYGYTF. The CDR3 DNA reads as TGCGCCAGCAGCTTACAAGGGGAATATGGCTACACCTTC.

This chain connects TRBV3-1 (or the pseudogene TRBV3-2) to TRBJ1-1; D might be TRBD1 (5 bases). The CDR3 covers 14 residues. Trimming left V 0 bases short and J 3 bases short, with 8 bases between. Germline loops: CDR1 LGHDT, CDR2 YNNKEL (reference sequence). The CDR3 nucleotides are TGTGCCAGCAGCCAAGAAGGGGTCGACACTGAAGCTTTCTTT. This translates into CASSQEGVDTEAFF.